This T cell receptor (beta chain) was sequenced in a study of blood T cells in healthy people across ages. The study's findings and limits: A roughly linear fall in TCR beta diversity per million T cells was seen with increasing age.

On this clonotype itself: What it binds is not known.

PCR was performed a second time for roughly 7 to 11 cycles using a sample-barcoded 5' primer and a J-beta primer mix. TCRdb reprocessed the 5' RACE reads with MiXCR, giving one entry per CDR3 protein. The sample lists roughly 680,000 distinct CDR3 sequences, roughly 50% occurring once. With 6 bases clipped from V and 0 bases from J, the junction kept 6 bases outside the gene matches. Looked up from germline, CDR1 is ENHRY and CDR2 is SYGVKD. The CDR3 loop spans 15 amino acids. Sequenced input: blood. This chain uses TRBV10-3 with TRBJ1-2; TRBD1 aligns across 8 bases. The sequence derives from an older woman in good health. The CDR3 protein is CAIRLQGVANYGYTF. The CDR3 DNA reads as TGTGCCATCAGACTACAGGGGGTAGCTAACTATGGCTACACCTTC.